This T cell receptor beta chain was observed in a study of response to subunit inactivated influenza vaccine. Whole-study findings and limits: The authors suggested that every seasonal influenza vaccination recruits few new T cells.

In its sample, this clonotype was seen many times. What it binds is unknown. The CDR3 has 16 amino acids. Trimming at V came to 4 bases and at J to 4 bases, leaving 8 bases not matched to a gene. TCRdb reanalysed the RT-PCR reads using MiXCR and keeps one entry per CDR3 protein. The sample includes 500,000 or so distinct CDR3 sequences, more than 15% seen only once; the top ten take 3%. The sequences come from CD4+ T cells sorted from PBMCs, collected 23 to 25 months after vaccination. This sequence originates from a man aged 45 to 75 who received an inactivated influenza vaccine. The chain links TRBV12-3 or TRBV12-4 to TRBJ2-2, with 8 bases aligning to TRBD2. CDR3 region: CASSYLRAGVTGELFF. Written as DNA, the CDR3 is TGTGCCAGCAGTTATCTCCGAGCGGGAGTCACCGGGGAGCTGTTTTTT.